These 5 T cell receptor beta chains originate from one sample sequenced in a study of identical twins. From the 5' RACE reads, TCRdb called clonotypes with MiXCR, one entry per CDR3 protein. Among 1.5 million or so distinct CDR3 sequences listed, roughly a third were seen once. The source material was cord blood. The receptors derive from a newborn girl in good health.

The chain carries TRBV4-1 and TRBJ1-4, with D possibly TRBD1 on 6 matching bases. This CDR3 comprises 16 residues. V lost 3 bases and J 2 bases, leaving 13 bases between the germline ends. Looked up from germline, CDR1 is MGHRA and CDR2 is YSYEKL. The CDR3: CASSHLTGRTNEKLFF. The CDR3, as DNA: TGCGCCAGCAGCCACCTCACAGGGAGGACTAATGAAAAACTGTTTTTT.

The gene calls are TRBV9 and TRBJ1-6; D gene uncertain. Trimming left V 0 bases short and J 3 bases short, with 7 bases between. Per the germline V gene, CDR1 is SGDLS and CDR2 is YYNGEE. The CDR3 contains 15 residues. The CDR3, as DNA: TGTGCCAGCAGCGTAGGGGCGGTCTATAATTCACCCCTCCACTTT. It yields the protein CASSVGAVYNSPLHF.

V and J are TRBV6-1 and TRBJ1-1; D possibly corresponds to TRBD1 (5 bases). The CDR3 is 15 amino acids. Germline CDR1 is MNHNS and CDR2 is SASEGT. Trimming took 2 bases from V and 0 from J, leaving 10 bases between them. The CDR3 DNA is TGTGCCAGCAGTGAAAGAGGGACTTTGAACACTGAAGCTTTCTTT. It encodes CASSERGTLNTEAFF.

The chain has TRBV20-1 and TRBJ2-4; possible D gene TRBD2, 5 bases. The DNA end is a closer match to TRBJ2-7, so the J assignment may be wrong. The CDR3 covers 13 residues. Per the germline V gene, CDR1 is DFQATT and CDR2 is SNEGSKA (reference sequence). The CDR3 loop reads CSANSGEHYEQYF. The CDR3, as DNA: TGCAGTGCTAACTCCGGGGAACACTACGAGCAGTACTTC.

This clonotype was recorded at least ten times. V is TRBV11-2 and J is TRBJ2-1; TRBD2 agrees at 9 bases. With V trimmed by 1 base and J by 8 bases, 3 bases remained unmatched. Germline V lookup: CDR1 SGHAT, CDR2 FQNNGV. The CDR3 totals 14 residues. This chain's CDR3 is CASSLVAGVDEQFF. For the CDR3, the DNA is TGTGCCAGCAGCTTAGTAGCGGGAGTGGATGAGCAGTTCTTC. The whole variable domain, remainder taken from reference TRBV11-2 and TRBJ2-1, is EAGVAQSPRYKIIEKRQSVAFWCNPISGHATLYWYQQILGQGPKLLIQFQNNGVVDDSQLPKDRFSAERLKGVDSTLKIQPAKLEDSAVYLCASSLVAGVDEQFFGPGTRLTVL.